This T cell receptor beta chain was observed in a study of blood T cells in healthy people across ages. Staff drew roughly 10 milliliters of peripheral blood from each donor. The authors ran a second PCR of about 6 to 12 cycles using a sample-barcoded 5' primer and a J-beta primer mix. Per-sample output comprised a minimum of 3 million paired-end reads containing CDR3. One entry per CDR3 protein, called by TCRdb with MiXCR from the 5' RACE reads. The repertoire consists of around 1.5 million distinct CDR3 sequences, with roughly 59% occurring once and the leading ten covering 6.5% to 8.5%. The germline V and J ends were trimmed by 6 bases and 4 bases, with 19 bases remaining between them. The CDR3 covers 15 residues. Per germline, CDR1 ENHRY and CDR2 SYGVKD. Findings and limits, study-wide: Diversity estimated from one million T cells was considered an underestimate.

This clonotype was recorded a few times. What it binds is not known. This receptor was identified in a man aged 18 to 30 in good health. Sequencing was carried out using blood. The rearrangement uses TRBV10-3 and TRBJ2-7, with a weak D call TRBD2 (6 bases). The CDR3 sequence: CAIRTGGTPEYEQYF. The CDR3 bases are TGTGCCATCAGAACCGGCGGGACTCCTGAATACGAGCAGTACTTC.